These 29 T cell receptor beta chains were all obtained from the same sample, sequenced in a study of vaccination effects on CD4 cells after COVID-19. No cognate antigen is known for these TCRs. Pools of viral peptides were used by the ViraFEST assay to expand antigen-specific CD4+ T cells ahead of sequencing. CD4+ T cells were isolated after about eleven days of culture. Having tested negative for nucleocapsid antibodies, the vaccine recipients showed no prior SARS-CoV-2 infection. Sequencing was performed with immunoSEQ multiplex PCR; in TCRdb, only in-frame clones are kept and a portion is missing. The top ten hold roughly 18% of the sample, which has 52,000 or so clones, 55% to 75% seen once. Source: CD4+ T cells from PBMCs cultured with SARS-CoV-2 spike peptides, taken before COVID-19 vaccination. These receptors were collected from a human donor who received a COVID-19 vaccine.

This clone was seen only once. The chain combines TRBV15 with TRBJ1-5; 12 bases match TRBD1. The junction had 15 bases not matched to a gene; V was cut back by 2 bases and J by 7 bases. Germline V CDR1 and CDR2: LNHNV, YYDKDF (reference sequence). The CDR3 covers 19 residues. In nucleotides, the CDR3 is TGTGCCACCAGCAGACTATACTCCGGGACAGGGGGCTTTAGCCAGCCCCAGCATTTT. It translates to CATSRLYSGTGGFSQPQHF.

The chain has TRBV9 and TRBJ2-1; D tentatively reads TRBD1 or TRBD2 (6 bases each). CDR3 length: 16 amino acids. The germline V gene has CDR1 SGDLS and CDR2 YYNGEE. V was shortened by 0 bases and J by 8 bases, with 18 bases between the two germline ends. The CDR3 sequence: CASSVAPARGVDEQFF. CDR3 coding DNA: TGTGCCAGCAGCGTAGCGCCGGCTAGGGGGGTAGATGAGCAGTTCTTC.

This clone was found once. In nucleotides, the CDR3 is TGTGCCAGCAGCTCGTTTACAGGGACGGTTGATGAAAAACTGTTTTTT. This sequence encodes CASSSFTGTVDEKLFF. The chain recombines TRBV5-4 with TRBJ1-4, with D perhaps matching TRBD1 (6 bases). The CDR3 runs to 16 residues. The V end was cut by 3 bases, the J end by 6 bases, with 18 bases between. Germline values: CDR1 SGHNT, CDR2 YYREEE (reference sequence).

DNA of the CDR3: TGCGCCAGCAGCTTAGTAGCGGGAGGGCGAGACTACGAGCAGTACTTC. Translated, it gives CASSLVAGGRDYEQYF. J is TRBJ2-7 and V is TRBV5-1; 11 bases are a match to TRBD2. Germline lookup yields CDR1 SGHRS and CDR2 YFSETQ. Trimming took 2 bases from V and 3 from J; bases not matched to a gene: 7. This CDR3 comprises 16 residues.

For this clone: The identical CDR3 is also encoded by other nucleotide sequences in the sample. CDR3 loop: CASSVGPGSYEQYF. The CDR3 bases are TGTGCCAGCAGCGTAGGCCCGGGGTCCTACGAGCAGTACTTC. J is TRBJ2-7 and V is TRBV9, with D perhaps matching TRBD2 (5 bases). Per the germline V gene, CDR1 is SGDLS and CDR2 is YYNGEE. The CDR3 contains 14 residues. Trimming pared 0 bases from V and 1 base from J, leaving 8 bases between.

The rearrangement uses TRBV7-2 and TRBJ2-7, with D unclear. Trimming stripped 5 bases from V and 7 bases from J, with 12 bases between. This CDR3 comprises 12 residues. The germline gives CDR1 SGHTA, CDR2 FQGNSA. CDR3 in amino acids: CASSLMAREQYF. The CDR3 DNA reads as TGTGCCAGCAGCCTAATGGCTAGGGAGCAGTACTTC.

The genes are TRBV6-9 and TRBJ1-5; tentatively, D is TRBD1 (6 bases). Between the trimmed V and J ends, which lost 0 bases and 6 bases, there was a span of 15 bases. This CDR3 has 16 amino acids. The germline V gene encodes CDR1 MNHGY and CDR2 SVAAGI. The DNA for the CDR3 is TGTGCCAGCAGTTATTCTCGGCATAGGGGGGGTCAGCCCCAGCATTTT. Translation: CASSYSRHRGGQPQHF.

This chain connects TRBV6-5 to TRBJ2-7, with D tentatively TRBD2 (6 bases). The CDR3 extends over 13 amino acids. The V and J ends lost 8 bases and 2 bases respectively, with 13 bases between them. Germline V gene sequence: CDR1 MNHEY, CDR2 SVGAGI. The CDR3 bases are TGTGCCAGCTGGCCGGGACTCACCTACGAGCAGTACTTC. It encodes CASWPGLTYEQYF.

V is TRBV18 and J is TRBJ1-2; the D gene is possibly TRBD1 (5 bases). CDR3 length: 16 residues. Per germline, CDR1 KGHSH and CDR2 LQKENI. Trimming took off 3 bases at V and 4 bases at J, with 18 bases between the two ends. DNA of the CDR3: TGTGCCAGCTCACCCCGAATGGGGGAGCAGGTCTATGGCTACACCTTC. The encoded protein is CASSPRMGEQVYGYTF.

Regarding this clone: The junction departs from the called germline gene at one end, perhaps through a read error. This chain connects TRBV3-1 (or the pseudogene TRBV3-2) to TRBJ2-7; D possibly corresponds to TRBD2 (5 bases). Germline CDR1 LGHDT, CDR2 YNNKEL (reference sequence). There are 11 residues in the CDR3. CDR3 protein: CASSQDRGVRF. The CDR3 DNA follows: TGTGCCAGCAGCCAAGACCGGGGAGTGCGCTTC.

CDR3: CASSPGRNTEAFF. The CDR3, as DNA: TGTGCCAGCAGCCCTGGACGGAACACTGAAGCTTTCTTT. The V call is TRBV7-2, the J call TRBJ1-1, with no clear D. The germline V gene encodes CDR1 SGHTA and CDR2 FQGNSA. Trimming shortened V by 5 bases and J by 1 base, and 8 bases separated the two germline ends. This CDR3 spans 13 amino acids.

This clone was found a few times. The chain recombines TRBV7-9 with TRBJ1-1; 11 bases line up with TRBD1. CDR1 and CDR2 (germline): SEHNR, FQNEAQ (reference sequence). The V gene end was trimmed by 2 bases and the J gene end by 0 bases; junction bases not matched to a gene: 8. This CDR3 is 18 amino acids long. CDR3 coding DNA: TGTGCCAGCAGCTTACCGGGACAGGGGGTGAACATGAACACTGAAGCTTTCTTT. Its translation: CASSLPGQGVNMNTEAFF.

The chain couples TRBV15 to TRBJ1-1, with D perhaps TRBD1 (6 bases). This CDR3 spans 15 amino acids. With 3 bases removed from V and 5 bases from J, the gap between germline ends came to 16 bases. CDR1 and CDR2 (germline): LNHNV, YYDKDF (reference sequence). The CDR3 loop reads CATSRPPLGATEAFF. In nucleotides, the CDR3 is TGTGCCACCAGCAGGCCCCCATTGGGGGCGACTGAAGCTTTCTTT.

This chain uses TRBV6-5 with TRBJ1-5; D is possibly TRBD1 (5 bases). Trimming left V 11 bases short and J 4 bases short, with 18 bases between. This CDR3 has 14 amino acids. CDR1 and CDR2 from the germline V gene are MNHEY and SVGAGI. The CDR3 sequence is CAAEEGWGNQPQHF. DNA of the CDR3: TGTGCCGCTGAAGAGGGATGGGGGAATCAGCCCCAGCATTTT.

This chain links TRBV4-3 with TRBJ2-2, with a tentative D call TRBD1 (7 bases). The CDR3 extends over 15 amino acids. Between the trimmed V and J ends, which lost 4 bases and 4 bases, there was a span of 13 bases. Germline CDR1 LGHNA, CDR2 YSLEER. CDR3 region: CASSPGGLTTGELFF. The CDR3 DNA is TGCGCCAGCAGCCCAGGGGGGCTCACCACCGGGGAGCTGTTTTTT.

The chain links TRBV5-1 to TRBJ2-1, with TRBD1 matching 7 bases. With V trimmed by 5 bases and J by 2 bases, 10 bases remained unmatched. The CDR3 covers 16 residues. The germline V gene has CDR1 SGHRS and CDR2 YFSETQ. Here the CDR3 DNA reads TGCGCCAGCAGAACCTACCTGGGGACAGCCTACAATGAGCAGTTCTTC. Translating gives CASRTYLGTAYNEQFF.

A word on this clone: Other DNA sequences in this specimen translate into the identical CDR3. The chain carries TRBV18 and TRBJ1-2; no clear D. Trimming pared 6 bases from V and 4 bases from J, leaving 9 bases between. CDR3 length: 12 amino acids. CDR1 KGHSH and CDR2 LQKENI come from the germline V gene. CDR3 DNA sequence: TGTGCCAGCTCGGAAAACGGCTATGGCTACACCTTC. Translation: CASSENGYGYTF.

In DNA form, the CDR3 reads TGTGCCAGCAGCCAAGTTACCAGCGATCATGAGCAGTTCTTC. It codes for CASSQVTSDHEQFF. The chain recombines TRBV4-2 with TRBJ2-1; D gene ambiguous. Germline V gene data show CDR1 as LGHNA and CDR2 as YNFKEQ. Deletions cut 1 base from V and 8 bases from J, with 12 bases between. The CDR3 is 14 residues long.

The chain has TRBV7-9 and TRBJ2-5, with 8 bases lining up with TRBD1. Germline V gene data show CDR1 as SEHNR and CDR2 as FQNEAQ (reference sequence). V shed 1 base, J shed 2 bases, and the junction held 3 bases outside the gene matches. This CDR3 contains 15 residues. The CDR3 here is CASSLGQGTQETQYF. CDR3 bases: TGTGCCAGCAGCTTAGGACAGGGGACTCAAGAGACCCAGTACTTC.

The chain recombines TRBV6-2 or TRBV6-3 with TRBJ1-5, with D perhaps matching TRBD1 (5 bases). Deletions cut 6 bases from V and 1 base from J, with 13 bases between. This CDR3 spans 15 amino acids. From germline, CDR1 is MNHEY and CDR2 SVGEGT. The CDR3 protein is CASSPLEGSNQPQHF. DNA for the CDR3: TGTGCCAGCAGCCCCCTAGAGGGGAGCAATCAGCCCCAGCATTTT.

The rearrangement uses TRBV6-5 and TRBJ1-1; D gene ambiguous. CDR3 length: 16 amino acids. Germline CDR1 MNHEY, CDR2 SVGAGI. V was shortened by 2 bases and J by 1 base, with 14 bases between the two germline ends. CDR3 protein: CASSYGGVTSNTEAFF. DNA for the CDR3: TGTGCCAGCAGTTACGGTGGGGTTACATCGAACACTGAAGCTTTCTTT.

The rearrangement links TRBV7-3 to TRBJ2-3, with unresolved D. V was cut by 5 bases and J by 1 base, with 7 bases left in between. Germline values: CDR1 SGHTA, CDR2 FQGTGA. CDR3 length equals 13 residues. The CDR3 here is CASSQIGTDTQYF. CDR3 DNA: TGTGCCAGCAGCCAAATTGGCACAGATACGCAGTATTTT.

The rearrangement uses TRBV30 and TRBJ1-2, with TRBD1 identical over 8 bases. CDR1 GTSNPN and CDR2 SVGIG come from the germline V gene (reference sequence). Losses at the gene ends were 1 base for V and 8 bases for J; bases not matched to a gene: 9. This CDR3 comprises 14 residues. The CDR3 bases are TGTGCCTGGAGTGGCAGGGGGCGCAGGAAAGGCTACACCTTC. Translated, it gives CAWSGRGRRKGYTF.

The rearrangement uses TRBV11-2 and TRBJ1-1; D might be TRBD1 (5 bases). V was pared by 0 bases and J by 6 bases, with 14 bases between. Germline assignment: CDR1 SGHAT and CDR2 FQNNGV. The CDR3 consists of 15 residues. This chain's CDR3 is CASSLESGGVAEAFF. The CDR3 bases are TGTGCCAGCAGCTTAGAGAGTGGGGGGGTCGCTGAAGCTTTCTTT.

The chain couples TRBV4-1 to TRBJ2-7; 9 bases match TRBD2. This CDR3 region has 16 residues. V lost 6 bases and J lost 0; bases outside the gene matches: 9. Per the germline V gene, CDR1 is MGHRA and CDR2 is YSYEKL. The CDR3 sequence is CASRTGSSGDSYEQYF. The CDR3 bases are TGCGCCAGCAGGACAGGGTCTAGCGGGGACTCCTACGAGCAGTACTTC.

This clone was found once. V is TRBV6-5 and J is TRBJ2-1; 7 bases match TRBD1. Germline V lookup: CDR1 MNHEY, CDR2 SVGAGI. The CDR3 consists of 16 residues. Trimming removed 0 bases from V and 4 bases from J; junction bases left unmatched: 6. This CDR3 is CASSYSGTADYNEQFF. The CDR3 DNA sequence: TGTGCCAGCAGTTACTCCGGGACAGCCGATTACAATGAGCAGTTCTTC.

The V call is TRBV7-8, the J call TRBJ2-3, with 8 bases lining up with TRBD1. Trimming at V came to 3 bases and at J to 5 bases, leaving 1 base not matched to a gene. Germline V gives CDR1 SGHVS, CDR2 FQNEAQ. The CDR3 is 13 residues long. This CDR3 is CASSFDRGDTQYF. The CDR3 nucleotides are TGTGCCAGCAGCTTCGACAGGGGAGATACGCAGTATTTT.

This clone has only one observation. CDR3 residues: CASSLGHGNQPQHF. CDR3 bases: TGTGCCAGCAGCTTAGGCCATGGCAATCAGCCCCAGCATTTT. V is TRBV7-2 and J is TRBJ1-5; D not certain. CDR1 SGHTA and CDR2 FQGNSA come from the germline V gene. V was shortened by 1 base and J by 2 bases, with 6 bases between the two germline ends. This CDR3 has 14 amino acids.

This clone is a singleton in its sample. V and J are TRBV7-9 and TRBJ1-1; weak D call: TRBD1 (6 bases). Germline CDR1 is SEHNR and CDR2 is FQNEAQ (reference sequence). V gave up 7 bases and J gave up 6 bases, with 21 bases separating them. This CDR3 has 15 residues. CDR3 in amino acids: CASTTWLQGSAEAFF. CDR3 sequence (DNA): TGTGCCAGCACCACCTGGTTACAGGGATCGGCTGAAGCTTTCTTT.